The 9 T cell receptor beta chains below come from one sample, sequenced in a study of cytomegalovirus exposure and HLA in healthy donors. The assay was immunoSEQ multiplex PCR, and TCRdb's table has in-frame clones only and misses some. The repertoire consists of roughly 73,000 clones, with around 94% occurring once and the leading ten covering approximately 1.5%. Sequencing used PBMCs. These receptors all come from a man younger than 35 in good health and CMV-seropositive.

The chain combines TRBV5-1 with TRBJ2-3; 7 positions agree with TRBD2. J lost 0 bases, V lost 4 bases, and 14 bases had no gene match. The CDR3 totals 18 residues. Germline CDR1 and CDR2: SGHRS and YFSETQ. This CDR3 is CASSLEIVVAGSTDTQYF. The DNA for the CDR3 is TGCGCCAGCAGCCTCGAGATTGTAGTAGCGGGTAGCACAGATACGCAGTATTTT.

The rearrangement links TRBV21-1 to TRBJ1-2. TRBV21-1 is a pseudogene. This CDR3 comprises 14 residues. Here the CDR3 DNA reads TGTGCCAGCAGCAAAGGGGAGCGTTCCTATGGCTACACCTTC. It yields the protein CASSKGERSYGYTF.

The chain joins TRBV5-6 to TRBJ2-7; 9 bases match TRBD1. Trimming removed 6 bases from V and 5 bases from J; junction bases left unmatched: 9. CDR1 and CDR2 from the germline V gene are SGHDT and YYEEEE. The length of the CDR3 is 14 residues. The DNA of the CDR3 is TGTGCCAGCACCAAAGGGACAGGGTTCCACGAGCAGTACTTC. Protein product: CASTKGTGFHEQYF.

The rearrangement joins TRBV27 to TRBJ1-2, with 7 bases that match TRBD1. This CDR3 has 13 amino acids. J was trimmed by 5 bases and V by 4 bases; bases with no gene match: 4. Germline CDR1 MNHEY, CDR2 SMNVEV (reference sequence). The CDR3 DNA sequence: TGTGCCAGCAGTTGGGACAGCTCATATGGCTACACCTTC. Translating gives CASSWDSSYGYTF.

The CDR3: CASSYSDRHPMSYTF. In nucleotides, the CDR3 is TGTGCCAGCAGTTACTCGGACAGGCATCCTATGAGCTACACCTTC. The chain uses TRBV6-6 and TRBJ1-2, with 7 nucleotides matching TRBD1. This CDR3 comprises 15 residues. V lost 0 bases and J lost 9; bases outside the gene matches: 10. Germline-derived CDR1 and CDR2 are MNHNY and SVGAGI (reference sequence).

The J gene is TRBJ2-7, the V gene TRBV28; no reliable D call. This CDR3 region has 15 residues. CDR1 and CDR2 (germline): MDHEN, SYDVKM. The V end was cut by 6 bases, the J end by 0 bases, with 15 bases between. The CDR3 region has the DNA TGTGCCAGCAGCCTCTTAGCTGACGGCTCCTACGAGCAGTACTTC. This encodes CASSLLADGSYEQYF.

The chain joins TRBV21-1 to TRBJ2-7; the tabulated D call, TRBD2, remains unverified against the DNA. TRBV21-1 is designated a pseudogene. There are 15 residues in the CDR3. Here the CDR3 DNA reads TGTGCCAGCTCGGGGGGGGCCAGCTCATCCTACGAGCAGTACTTC. It is translated as CASSGGASSSYEQYF.

The V gene is TRBV14, the J gene TRBJ2-5; D might be TRBD1 (7 bases). Trimming cost V 6 bases and J 3 bases, with 11 bases left between them. Germline V gene data show CDR1 as SGHDN and CDR2 as FVKESK. CDR3 length equals 13 residues. The CDR3 sequence: CASRSGGKETQYF. The CDR3 DNA reads as TGTGCCAGCAGGTCAGGGGGGAAAGAGACCCAGTACTTC.

The CDR3 is CASRTGTLNTEAFF. CDR3 nucleotide sequence: TGTGCCAGCAGGACCGGGACACTGAACACTGAAGCTTTCTTT. This rearrangement joins TRBV28 to TRBJ1-1, with a possible D match to TRBD1 (6 bases). The V end was cut by 6 bases, the J end by 0 bases, with 11 bases between. Germline V CDR1 and CDR2: MDHEN, SYDVKM. The CDR3 length is 14 residues.